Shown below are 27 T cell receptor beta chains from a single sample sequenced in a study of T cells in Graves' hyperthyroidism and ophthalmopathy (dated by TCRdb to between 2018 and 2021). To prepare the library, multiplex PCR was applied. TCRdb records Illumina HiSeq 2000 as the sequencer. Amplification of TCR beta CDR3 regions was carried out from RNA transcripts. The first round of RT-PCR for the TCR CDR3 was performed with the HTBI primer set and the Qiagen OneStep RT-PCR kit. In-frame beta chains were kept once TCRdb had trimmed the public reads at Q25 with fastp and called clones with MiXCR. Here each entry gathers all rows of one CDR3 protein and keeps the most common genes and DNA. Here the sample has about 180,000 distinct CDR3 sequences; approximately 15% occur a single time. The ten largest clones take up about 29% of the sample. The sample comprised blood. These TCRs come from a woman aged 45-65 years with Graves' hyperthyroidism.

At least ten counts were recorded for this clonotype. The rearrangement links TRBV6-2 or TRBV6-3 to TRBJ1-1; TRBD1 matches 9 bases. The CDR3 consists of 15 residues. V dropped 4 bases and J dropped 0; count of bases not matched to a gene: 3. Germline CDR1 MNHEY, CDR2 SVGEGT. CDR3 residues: CASSSWDRVNTEAFF. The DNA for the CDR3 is TGTGCCAGCAGTTCCTGGGACAGGGTGAACACTGAAGCTTTCTTT.

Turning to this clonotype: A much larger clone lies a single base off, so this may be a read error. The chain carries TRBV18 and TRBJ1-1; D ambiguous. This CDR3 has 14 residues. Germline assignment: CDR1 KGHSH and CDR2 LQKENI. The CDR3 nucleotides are TGTGCCAGCTCAATAACAGACCCGAACACTGAAGCTTCCTTT. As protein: CASSITDPNTEASF.

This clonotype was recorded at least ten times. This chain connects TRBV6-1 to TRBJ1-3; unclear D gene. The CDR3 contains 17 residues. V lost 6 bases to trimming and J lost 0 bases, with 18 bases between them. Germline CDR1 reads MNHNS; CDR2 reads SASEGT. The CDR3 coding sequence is TGTGCCAGCAGCCCACAACAGACGGCCCACTCTGGAAACACCATATATTTT. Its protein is CASSPQQTAHSGNTIYF.

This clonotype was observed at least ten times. CDR3 nucleotide sequence: TGTGCCAGCACTCGGGAGATCCGGTCTGAAGCTTTCTTT. Encoded protein: CASTREIRSEAFF. The V gene is TRBV2, the J gene TRBJ1-1; D ambiguous. The CDR3 is 13 amino acids. V dropped 7 bases and J dropped 6 bases, with 15 bases sitting between them. Germline CDR1 reads SNHLY; CDR2 reads FYNNEI. The whole variable domain, remainder taken from reference TRBV2 and TRBJ1-1, is EPEVTQTPSHQVTQMGQEVILRCVPISNHLYFYWYRQILGQKVEFLVSFYNNEISEKSEIFDDQFSVERPDGSNFTLKIRSTKLEDSAMYFCASTREIRSEAFFGQGTRLTVV.

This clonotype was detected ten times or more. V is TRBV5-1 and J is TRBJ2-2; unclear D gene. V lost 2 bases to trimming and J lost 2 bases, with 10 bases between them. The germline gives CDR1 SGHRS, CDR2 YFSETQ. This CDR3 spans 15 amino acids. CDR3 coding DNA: TGCGCCAGCAGCTTCGGGCAGACAAACACCGGGGAGCTGTTTTTT. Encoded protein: CASSFGQTNTGELFF.

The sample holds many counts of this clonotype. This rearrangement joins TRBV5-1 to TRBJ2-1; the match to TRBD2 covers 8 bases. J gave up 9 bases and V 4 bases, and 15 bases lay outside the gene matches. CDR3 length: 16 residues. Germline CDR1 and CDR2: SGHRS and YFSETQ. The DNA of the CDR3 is TGCGCCAGCAGCGGACCGGGACTAGGGTCTGCTGGTGAGCAGTTCTTC. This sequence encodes CASSGPGLGSAGEQFF.

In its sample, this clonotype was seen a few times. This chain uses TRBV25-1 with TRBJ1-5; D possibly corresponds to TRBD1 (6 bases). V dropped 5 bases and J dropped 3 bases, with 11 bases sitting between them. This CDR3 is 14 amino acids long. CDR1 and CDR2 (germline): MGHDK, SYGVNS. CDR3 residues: CASSLGGPNQPQHF. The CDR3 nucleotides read TGTGCCAGCAGTTTGGGGGGGCCCAATCAGCCCCAGCATTTT.

For the CDR3, the DNA is TGTGCCAGCAGCTCCCCAAGCGGGGCATACGGACCCTCCTACGAGCAGTACTTC. Protein: CASSSPSGAYGPSYEQYF. This chain links TRBV11-2 with TRBJ2-7, with 7 bases identical to TRBD2. V shed 4 bases and J 0 bases; nucleotides not matched to a gene: 15. Germline-derived CDR1 and CDR2 are SGHAT and FQNNGV. This CDR3 comprises 18 residues.

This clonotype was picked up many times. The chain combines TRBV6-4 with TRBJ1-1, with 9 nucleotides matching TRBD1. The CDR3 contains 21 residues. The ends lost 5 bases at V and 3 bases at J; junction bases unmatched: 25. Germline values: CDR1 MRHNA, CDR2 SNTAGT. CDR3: CASSPEPRLPWTGVSDTEAFF. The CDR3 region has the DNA TGTGCCAGCAGTCCGGAGCCGAGACTTCCTTGGACAGGGGTTTCGGACACTGAAGCTTTCTTT.

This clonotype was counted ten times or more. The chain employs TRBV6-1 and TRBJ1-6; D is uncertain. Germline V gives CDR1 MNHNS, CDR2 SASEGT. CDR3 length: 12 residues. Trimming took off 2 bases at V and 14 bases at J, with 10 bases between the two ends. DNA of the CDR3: TGTGCCAGCAGTGAACGGGATGGCACCCTCCACTTT. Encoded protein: CASSERDGTLHF.

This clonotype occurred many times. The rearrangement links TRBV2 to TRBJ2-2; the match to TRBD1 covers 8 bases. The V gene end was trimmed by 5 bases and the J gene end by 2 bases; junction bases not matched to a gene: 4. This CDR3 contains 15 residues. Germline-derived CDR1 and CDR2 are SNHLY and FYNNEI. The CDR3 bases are TGTGCCAGCAGTCGCAGGGGGCTTAACACCGGGGAGCTGTTTTTT. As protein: CASSRRGLNTGELFF.

CDR3 nucleotides: TGTGCCAGCTCACCACCGCAAGGACAGGGTCAAGAGACCCAGTACTTC. The encoded protein is CASSPPQGQGQETQYF. This chain uses TRBV18 with TRBJ2-5, with TRBD1 matching over 8 bases. Losses at the gene ends were 0 bases for V and 2 bases for J; bases not matched to a gene: 5. This CDR3 is 16 amino acids long. CDR1 and CDR2 (germline): KGHSH, LQKENI. The complete variable domain, with remaining parts taken from reference TRBV18 and TRBJ2-5, reads NAGVMQNPRHLVRRRGQEARLRCSPMKGHSHVYWYRQLPEEGLKFMVYLQKENIIDESGMPKERFSAEFPKEGPSILRIQQVVRGDSAAYFCASSPPQGQGQETQYFGPGTRLLVL.

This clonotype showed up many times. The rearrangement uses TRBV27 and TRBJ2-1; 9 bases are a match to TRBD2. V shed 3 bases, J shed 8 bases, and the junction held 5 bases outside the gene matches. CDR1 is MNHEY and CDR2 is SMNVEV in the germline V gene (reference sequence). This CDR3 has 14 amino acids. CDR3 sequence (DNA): TGTGCCAGCAGTTTCGCGGGGGGGCCCTATGAGCAGTTCTTC. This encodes CASSFAGGPYEQFF.

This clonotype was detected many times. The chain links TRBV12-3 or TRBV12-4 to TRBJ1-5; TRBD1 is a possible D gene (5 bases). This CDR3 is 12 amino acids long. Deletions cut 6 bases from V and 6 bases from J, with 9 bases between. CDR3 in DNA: TGTGCCAGCAGAGGTAGGGGTCAGCCCCAGCATTTT. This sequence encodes CASRGRGQPQHF.

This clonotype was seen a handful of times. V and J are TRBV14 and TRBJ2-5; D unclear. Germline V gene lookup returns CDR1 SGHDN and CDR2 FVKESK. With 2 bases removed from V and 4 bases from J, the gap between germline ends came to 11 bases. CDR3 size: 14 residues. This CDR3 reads CASSQYTSPETQYF. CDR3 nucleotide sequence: TGTGCCAGCAGCCAATACACCTCCCCAGAGACCCAGTACTTC.

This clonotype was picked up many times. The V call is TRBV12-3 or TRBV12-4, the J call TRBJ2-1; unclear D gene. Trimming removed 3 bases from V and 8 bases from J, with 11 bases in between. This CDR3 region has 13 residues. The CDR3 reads CASSFRALDEQFF. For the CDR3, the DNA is TGTGCCAGCAGTTTCCGAGCTTTGGATGAGCAGTTCTTC.

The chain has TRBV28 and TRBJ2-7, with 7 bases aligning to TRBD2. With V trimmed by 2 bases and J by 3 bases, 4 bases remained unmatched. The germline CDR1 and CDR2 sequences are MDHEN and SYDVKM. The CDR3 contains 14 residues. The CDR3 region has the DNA TGTGCCAGCAGTTTACTCGGCGGGAGCTACGAGCAGTACTTC. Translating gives CASSLLGGSYEQYF.

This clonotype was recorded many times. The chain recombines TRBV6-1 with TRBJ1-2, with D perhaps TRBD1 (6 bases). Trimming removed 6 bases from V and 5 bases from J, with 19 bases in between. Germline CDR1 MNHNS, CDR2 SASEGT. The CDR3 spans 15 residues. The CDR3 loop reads CASRPLEGEFYGYTF. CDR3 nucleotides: TGTGCCAGCAGGCCTCTTGAGGGGGAATTTTATGGCTACACCTTC.

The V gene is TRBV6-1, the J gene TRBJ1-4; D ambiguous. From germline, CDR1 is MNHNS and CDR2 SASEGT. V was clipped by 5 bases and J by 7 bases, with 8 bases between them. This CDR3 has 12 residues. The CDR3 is CASSPPSEKLFF. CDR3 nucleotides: TGTGCCAGCAGTCCTCCCTCTGAAAAACTGTTTTTT.

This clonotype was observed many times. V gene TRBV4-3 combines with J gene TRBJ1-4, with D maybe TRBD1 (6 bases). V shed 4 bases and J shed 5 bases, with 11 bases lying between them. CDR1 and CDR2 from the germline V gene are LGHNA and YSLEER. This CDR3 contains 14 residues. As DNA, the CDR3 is TGCGCCAGCAGCCCCGGGACACCCAATGAAAAACTGTTTTTT. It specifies CASSPGTPNEKLFF.

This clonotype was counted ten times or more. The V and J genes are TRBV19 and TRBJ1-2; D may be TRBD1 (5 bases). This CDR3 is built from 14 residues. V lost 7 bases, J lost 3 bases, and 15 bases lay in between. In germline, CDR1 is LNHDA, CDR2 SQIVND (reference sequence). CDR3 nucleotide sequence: TGTGCCAGTAAGGTCGGGGCAGGAGACTATGGCTACACCTTC. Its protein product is CASKVGAGDYGYTF.

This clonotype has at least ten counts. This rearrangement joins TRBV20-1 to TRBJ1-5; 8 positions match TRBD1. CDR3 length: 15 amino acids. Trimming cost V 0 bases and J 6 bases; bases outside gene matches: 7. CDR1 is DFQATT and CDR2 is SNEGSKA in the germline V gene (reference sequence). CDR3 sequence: CSAREAQGARQPQHF. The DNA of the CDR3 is TGCAGTGCTAGAGAGGCCCAGGGGGCACGTCAGCCCCAGCATTTT.

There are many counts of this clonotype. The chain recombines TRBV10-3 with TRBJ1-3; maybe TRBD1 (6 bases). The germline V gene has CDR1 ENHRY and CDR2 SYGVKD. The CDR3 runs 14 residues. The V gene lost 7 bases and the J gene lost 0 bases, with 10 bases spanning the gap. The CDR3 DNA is TGTGCCATCACGAAGACAGGCTCTGGAAACACCATATATTTT. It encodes CAITKTGSGNTIYF.

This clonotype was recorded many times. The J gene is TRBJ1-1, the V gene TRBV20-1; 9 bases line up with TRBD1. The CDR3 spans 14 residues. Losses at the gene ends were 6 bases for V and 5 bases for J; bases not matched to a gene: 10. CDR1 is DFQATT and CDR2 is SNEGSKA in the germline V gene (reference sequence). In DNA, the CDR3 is TGCAGTGCCCAGGGACAGGGAGGGTGGACTGAAGCTTTCTTT. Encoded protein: CSAQGQGGWTEAFF.

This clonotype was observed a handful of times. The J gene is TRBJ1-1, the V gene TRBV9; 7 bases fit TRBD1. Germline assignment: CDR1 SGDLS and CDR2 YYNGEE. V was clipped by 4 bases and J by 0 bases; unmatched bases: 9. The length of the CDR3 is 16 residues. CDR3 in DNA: TGTGCCAGCAGCCCCCCGGACAGGCCCATGAACACTGAAGCTTTCTTT. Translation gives CASSPPDRPMNTEAFF.

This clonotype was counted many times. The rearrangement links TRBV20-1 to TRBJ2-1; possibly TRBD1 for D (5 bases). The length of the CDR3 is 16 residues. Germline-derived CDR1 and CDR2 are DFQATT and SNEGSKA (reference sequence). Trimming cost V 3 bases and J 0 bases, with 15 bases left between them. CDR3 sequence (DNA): TGCAGTGCTAGGAAAACAGGTCTCAGCTCCTACAATGAGCAGTTCTTC. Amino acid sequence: CSARKTGLSSYNEQFF.

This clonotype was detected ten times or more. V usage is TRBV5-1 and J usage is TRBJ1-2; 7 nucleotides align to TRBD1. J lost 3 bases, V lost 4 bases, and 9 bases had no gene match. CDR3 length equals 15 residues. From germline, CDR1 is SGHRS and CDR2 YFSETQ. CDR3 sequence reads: CASSLTGNPDYGYTF. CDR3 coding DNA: TGCGCCAGCAGCCTGACAGGGAACCCTGACTATGGCTACACCTTC.